Shown below are 12 T cell receptor beta chains from a single sample sequenced in a study of T cell clones after liver transplantation. Measured with immunoSEQ multiplex PCR; TCRdb has only the in-frame clones, and not every one. The sample yields tens of thousands of clones, 71% seen once. This material consisted of CD4+ T cells from blood, taken before liver transplant. The receptors here all came from a human donor who received a liver transplant.

The gene calls are TRBV6-5 and TRBJ1-6; D may be TRBD1 (6 bases). In germline, CDR1 is MNHEY, CDR2 SVGAGI. V dropped 6 bases and J dropped 14 bases, with 14 bases sitting between them. This CDR3 contains 12 residues. CDR3 residues: CASSRTGSALHF. The DNA of the CDR3 is TGTGCCAGCAGCCGTACAGGGTCGGCCCTCCACTTT.

The chain combines TRBV18 with TRBJ2-7; D is uncertain. Trimming shortened V by 1 base and J by 0 bases, and 7 bases separated the two germline ends. This CDR3 contains 14 residues. CDR1 and CDR2 from the germline V gene are KGHSH and LQKENI. The CDR3 region is CASSPRQNSYEQYF. The CDR3 DNA sequence: TGTGCCAGCTCACCACGGCAGAACTCCTACGAGCAGTACTTC.

The V and J genes are TRBV7-9 and TRBJ1-2; 7 bases are shared with TRBD1. The germline V gene has CDR1 SEHNR and CDR2 FQNEAQ (reference sequence). The CDR3 length is 15 residues. The V gene end was trimmed by 4 bases and the J gene end by 3 bases; junction bases not matched to a gene: 8. Written as DNA, the CDR3 is TGTGCCAGCAGCTCGCTAGGGGGCTTGGACTATGGCTACACCTTC. Translation: CASSSLGGLDYGYTF.

The V call is TRBV5-4, the J call TRBJ2-7; 7 bases fit TRBD1. V trimming: 1 base; J trimming: 3 bases; junction bases outside the gene matches: 4. The CDR3 length is 14 residues. Germline lookup yields CDR1 SGHNT and CDR2 YYREEE (reference sequence). CDR3 coding DNA: TGTGCCAGCAGCTTGACCAGACAGGGCTACGAGCAGTACTTC. Encoded protein: CASSLTRQGYEQYF.

This chain joins TRBV18 and TRBJ1-5; TRBD1 might be the D (6 bases). Germline CDR1 reads KGHSH; CDR2 reads LQKENI. Trimming pared 5 bases from V and 0 bases from J, leaving 11 bases between. This CDR3 contains 15 residues. CDR3 coding DNA: TGTGCCAGCTCAGGTGGACAGTCTAGCAATCAGCCCCAGCATTTT. Protein: CASSGGQSSNQPQHF. The whole variable domain, filled in from reference TRBV18 and TRBJ1-5, reads NAGVMQNPRHLVRRRGQEARLRCSPMKGHSHVYWYRQLPEEGLKFMVYLQKENIIDESGMPKERFSAEFPKEGPSILRIQQVVRGDSAAYFCASSGGQSSNQPQHFGDGTRLSIL.

The V gene is TRBV7-2, the J gene TRBJ2-2; the match to TRBD1 covers 7 bases. This CDR3 has 15 residues. With 3 bases clipped from V and 4 bases from J, the junction kept 5 bases outside the gene matches. Looked up from germline, CDR1 is SGHTA and CDR2 is FQGNSA. CDR3 coding DNA: TGTGCCAGCAGCTTGGATCACAGGGGCACCGGGGAGCTGTTTTTT. As protein: CASSLDHRGTGELFF.

The chain combines TRBV19 with TRBJ2-3; 8 nucleotides match TRBD2. CDR1 LNHDA and CDR2 SQIVND come from the germline V gene (reference sequence). There are 15 residues in the CDR3. V shed 6 bases and J 4 bases; nucleotides not matched to a gene: 9. The CDR3 DNA reads as TGTGCCAGTAGCTACCGGGGGGGAGGCGCAGATACGCAGTATTTT. This translates into CASSYRGGGADTQYF. The full variable domain, rest sourced from reference TRBV19 and TRBJ2-3, is DGGITQSPKYLFRKEGQNVTLSCEQNLNHDAMYWYRQDPGQGLRLIYYSQIVNDFQKGDIAEGYSVSREKKESFPLTVTSAQKNPTAFYLCASSYRGGGADTQYFGPGTRLTVL.

The chain recombines TRBV5-6 with TRBJ2-7; tentatively, D is TRBD2 (5 bases). This CDR3 region has 14 residues. The V gene's germline CDR1 is SGHDT and CDR2 YYEEEE. V was pared by 4 bases and J by 2 bases, with 13 bases between. CDR3 nucleotide sequence: TGTGCCAGCAGCCAAAGACTAACCCCCTACGAGCAGTACTTC. Protein: CASSQRLTPYEQYF.

This clone was observed at least ten times. The genes are TRBV5-4 and TRBJ2-7; tentatively, D is TRBD1 (6 bases). The CDR3 length is 15 residues. The germline V and J ends were trimmed by 0 bases and 2 bases, with 12 bases remaining between them. Looked up from germline, CDR1 is SGHNT and CDR2 is YYREEE (reference sequence). This CDR3 reads CASSLGGTKTYEQYF. DNA of the CDR3: TGTGCCAGCAGCTTGGGGGGGACAAAAACCTACGAGCAGTACTTC.

V gene TRBV7-9 combines with J gene TRBJ2-4; 10 nucleotides agree with TRBD1. This CDR3 is 19 amino acids long. Germline CDR1 SEHNR, CDR2 FQNEAQ (reference sequence). V trimming: 5 bases; J trimming: 0 bases; junction bases outside the gene matches: 13. DNA for the CDR3: TGTGCCAGCAGCCCCCGGGACAGGGGCACGGAATTAGCCAAAAACATTCAGTACTTC. This codes for CASSPRDRGTELAKNIQYF.

The CDR3 DNA is TGTGCCAGCTCATCCGGACAGGGCACTGGCTACACCTTC. This gives the protein CASSSGQGTGYTF. This chain links TRBV18 with TRBJ1-2; 8 bases align to TRBD1. This CDR3 spans 13 amino acids. The germline gives CDR1 KGHSH, CDR2 LQKENI. V dropped 5 bases and J dropped 7; count of bases not matched to a gene: 6.

V gene TRBV18 combines with J gene TRBJ2-3; TRBD1 matches 7 bases. The V segment lost 2 bases and the J segment 3 bases; nucleotides outside the gene matches: 8. Germline V CDR1 and CDR2: KGHSH, LQKENI. The CDR3 spans 16 residues. For the CDR3, the DNA is TGTGCCAGCTCACCAAATTCTCCAGGGGGAACAGATACGCAGTATTTT. Translated: CASSPNSPGGTDTQYF.